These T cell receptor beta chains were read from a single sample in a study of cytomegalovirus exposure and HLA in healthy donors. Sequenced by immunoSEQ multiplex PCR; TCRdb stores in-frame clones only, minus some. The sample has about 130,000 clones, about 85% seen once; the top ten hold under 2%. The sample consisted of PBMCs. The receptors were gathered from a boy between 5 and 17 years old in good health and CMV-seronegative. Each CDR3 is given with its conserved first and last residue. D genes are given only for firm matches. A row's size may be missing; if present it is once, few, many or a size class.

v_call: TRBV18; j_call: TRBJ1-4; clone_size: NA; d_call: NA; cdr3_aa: CASSPGILGQANEKLFF; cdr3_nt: TGTGCCAGCTCACCAGGTATCCTGGGGCAAGCTAATGAAAAACTGTTTTTT
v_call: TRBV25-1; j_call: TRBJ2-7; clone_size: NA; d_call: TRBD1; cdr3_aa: CASIPSTGGSSYEQYF; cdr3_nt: TGTGCCAGCATCCCCTCGACAGGGGGCTCGTCCTACGAGCAGTACTTC
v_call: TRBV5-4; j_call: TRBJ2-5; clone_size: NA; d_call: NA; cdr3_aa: CASSLAGGWKTQYF; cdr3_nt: TGTGCCAGCAGCTTGGCCGGCGGGTGGAAGACCCAGTACTTC
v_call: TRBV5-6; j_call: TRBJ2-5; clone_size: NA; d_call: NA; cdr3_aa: CASSPQEQETQYF; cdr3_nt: TGTGCCAGCAGCCCCCAGGAACAAGAGACCCAGTACTTC
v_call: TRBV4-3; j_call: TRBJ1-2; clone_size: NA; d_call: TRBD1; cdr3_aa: CASSQDKIVDRDYGYTF; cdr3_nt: TGCGCCAGCAGCCAAGATAAAATTGTTGACAGGGATTATGGCTACACCTTC
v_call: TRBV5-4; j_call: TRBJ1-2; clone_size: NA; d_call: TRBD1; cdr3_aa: CASGTGGNYGYTF; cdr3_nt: TGTGCCAGCGGGACAGGGGGTAACTATGGCTACACCTTC
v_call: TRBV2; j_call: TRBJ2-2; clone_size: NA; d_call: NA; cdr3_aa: CASSETDSGNTGELFF; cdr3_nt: TGTGCCAGCAGTGAAACGGATAGCGGTAACACCGGGGAGCTGTTTTTT
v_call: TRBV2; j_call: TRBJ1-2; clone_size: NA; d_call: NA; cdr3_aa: CASSESLDYGYTF; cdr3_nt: TGTGCCAGCAGTGAATCACTGGACTATGGCTACACCTTC
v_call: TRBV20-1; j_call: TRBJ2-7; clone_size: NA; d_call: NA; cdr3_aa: CSATSLYEQYF; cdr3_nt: TGCAGTGCTACCTCACTCTACGAGCAGTACTTC
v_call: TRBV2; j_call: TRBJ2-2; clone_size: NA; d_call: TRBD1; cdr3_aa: CASSRQGNSNTGELFF; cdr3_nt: TGTGCCAGCAGTCGACAGGGAAATTCGAACACCGGGGAGCTGTTTTTT
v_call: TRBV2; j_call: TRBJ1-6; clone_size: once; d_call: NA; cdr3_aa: CASSEWGREGNSPLHF; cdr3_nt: TGTGCCAGCAGTGAATGGGGCCGGGAGGGAAATTCACCCCTCCACTTT
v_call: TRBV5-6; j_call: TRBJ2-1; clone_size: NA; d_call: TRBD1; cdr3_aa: CASSPDRGQNSIGYNEQFF; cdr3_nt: TGTGCCAGCAGCCCGGACAGGGGGCAGAATAGCATAGGCTACAATGAGCAGTTCTTC
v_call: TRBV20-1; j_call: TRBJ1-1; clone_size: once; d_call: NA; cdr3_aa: CSARGDTEAFF; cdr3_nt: TGCAGTGCTAGAGGAGACACTGAAGCTTTCTTT
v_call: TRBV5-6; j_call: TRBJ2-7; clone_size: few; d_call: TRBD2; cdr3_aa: CATRTSGGSYEQYF; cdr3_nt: TGTGCCACCCGGACTAGCGGGGGGTCCTACGAGCAGTACTTC
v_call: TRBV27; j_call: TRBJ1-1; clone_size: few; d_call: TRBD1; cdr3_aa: CASSPRTGLNTEAFF; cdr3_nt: TGTGCCAGCAGTCCCCGGACAGGGCTGAACACTGAAGCTTTCTTT
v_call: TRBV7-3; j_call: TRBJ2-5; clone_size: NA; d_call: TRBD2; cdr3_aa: CASSVAGGGETQYF; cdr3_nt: TGTGCCAGCAGTGTAGCGGGGGGGGGAGAGACCCAGTACTTC
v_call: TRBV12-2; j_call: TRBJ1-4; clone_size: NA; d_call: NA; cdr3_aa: CASRLALNRSEKLFF; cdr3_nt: TGTGCAAGTCGCTTAGCACTTAACCGGTCTGAAAAACTGTTTTTT
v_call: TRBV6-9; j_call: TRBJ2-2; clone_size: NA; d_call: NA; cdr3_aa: CAISGITGELFF; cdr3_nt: TGTGCCATCTCAGGGATAACCGGGGAGCTGTTTTTT
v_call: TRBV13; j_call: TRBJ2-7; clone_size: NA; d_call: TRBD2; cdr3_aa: CASTSGGDEYEQYF; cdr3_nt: TGTGCCAGCACCTCGGGAGGAGACGAGTACGAGCAGTACTTC
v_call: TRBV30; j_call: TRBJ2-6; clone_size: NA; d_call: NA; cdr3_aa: CAWSGVGRSSGANVLTF; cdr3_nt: TGTGCCTGGAGTGGGGTAGGGAGGAGCTCTGGGGCCAACGTCCTGACTTTC
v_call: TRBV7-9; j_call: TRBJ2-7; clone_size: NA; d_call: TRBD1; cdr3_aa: CASSPFRQGPYEQYF; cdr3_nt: TGTGCCAGCAGCCCGTTTCGACAGGGTCCCTACGAGCAGTACTTC
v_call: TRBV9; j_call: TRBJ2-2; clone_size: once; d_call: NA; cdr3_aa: CASSPLAMDGELFF; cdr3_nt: TGTGCCAGCAGCCCTTTAGCGATGGACGGGGAGCTGTTTTTT
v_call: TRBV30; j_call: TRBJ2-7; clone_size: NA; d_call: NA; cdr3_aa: CAWSDQGWGYEQYF; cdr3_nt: TGTGCCTGGAGTGACCAGGGATGGGGATACGAGCAGTACTTC
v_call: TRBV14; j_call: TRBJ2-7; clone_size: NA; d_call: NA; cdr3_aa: CASSQGAISYEQYF; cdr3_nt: TGTGCCAGCAGCCAAGGCGCCATCTCCTACGAGCAGTACTTC
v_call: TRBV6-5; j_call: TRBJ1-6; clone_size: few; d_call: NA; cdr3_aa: CASTQGSDSPLHF; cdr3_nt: TGTGCCAGCACCCAGGGGTCGGATTCACCCCTCCACTTT
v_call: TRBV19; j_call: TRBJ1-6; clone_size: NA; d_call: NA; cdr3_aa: CASSTGRTVTNSPLHF; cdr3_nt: TGTGCCAGTAGTACCGGGCGGACAGTAACTAATTCACCCCTCCACTTT
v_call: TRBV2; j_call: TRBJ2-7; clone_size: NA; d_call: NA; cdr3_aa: CASIGRVNEQYF; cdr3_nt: TGTGCCAGCATCGGCAGGGTCAACGAGCAGTACTTC
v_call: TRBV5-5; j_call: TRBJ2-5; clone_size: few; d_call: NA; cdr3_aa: CASSLPAGQETQYF; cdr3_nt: TGTGCCAGCAGCTTGCCGGCGGGCCAAGAGACCCAGTACTTC
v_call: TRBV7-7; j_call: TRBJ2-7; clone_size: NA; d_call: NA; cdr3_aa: CASSFETGYEQYF; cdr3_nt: TGTGCCAGCAGCTTCGAGACTGGCTACGAGCAGTACTTC
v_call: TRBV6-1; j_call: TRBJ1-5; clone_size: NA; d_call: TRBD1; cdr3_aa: CASSGTGGGNQPQHF; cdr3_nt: TGTGCCAGCAGTGGGACAGGGGGCGGCAATCAGCCCCAGCATTTT
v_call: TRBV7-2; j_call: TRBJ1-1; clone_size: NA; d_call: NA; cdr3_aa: CASTQASLNTEAFF; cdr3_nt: TGTGCCAGCACCCAGGCGTCTCTGAACACTGAAGCTTTCTTT
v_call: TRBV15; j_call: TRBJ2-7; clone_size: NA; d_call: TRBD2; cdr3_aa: CATSRERVTSGAYEQYF; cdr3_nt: TGTGCCACCAGCAGAGAGAGGGTGACTAGCGGAGCCTACGAGCAGTACTTC
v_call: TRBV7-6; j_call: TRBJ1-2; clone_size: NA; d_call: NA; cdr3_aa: CASSLRTADTFYTF; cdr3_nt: TGTGCCAGCAGCTTAAGGACAGCGGACACTTTCTACACCTTC
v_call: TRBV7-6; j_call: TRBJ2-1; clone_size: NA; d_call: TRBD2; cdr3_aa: CASRLGRSGYYNEQFF; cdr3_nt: TGTGCCAGCAGGCTCGGGAGGAGCGGATATTACAATGAGCAGTTCTTC
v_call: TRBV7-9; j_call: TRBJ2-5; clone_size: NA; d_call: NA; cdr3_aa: CASSLRDLPRGEQTQYF; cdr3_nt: TGTGCCAGCAGCCTCCGGGACCTCCCACGCGGGGAACAGACCCAGTACTTC
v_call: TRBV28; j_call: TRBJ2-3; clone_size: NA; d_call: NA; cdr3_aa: CASSQNLRQARGSDTQYF; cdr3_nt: TGTGCCAGCAGTCAAAACCTACGACAGGCGAGGGGATCAGATACGCAGTATTTT
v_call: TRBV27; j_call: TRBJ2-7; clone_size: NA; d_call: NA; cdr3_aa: CASSDSAEQYF; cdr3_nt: TGTGCCAGCAGTGACAGCGCCGAGCAGTACTTC